These 13 T cell receptor beta chains originate from one sample sequenced in a study of control samples from healthy donors and cancer patients. The table came from immunoSEQ multiplex PCR; TCRdb's copy has only in-frame clones and leaves some out. This sample carries some 95,000 clones, just under 95% of them seen once, and the ten largest clones take 2.5% to 3.5%. The sequenced sample consisted of blood. The receptors originated from a human donor in good health. The donor label of this sample is uncertain.

Regarding this clone: Other DNA sequences in this specimen translate into the identical CDR3. For the CDR3, the DNA is TGTGCCAGTAGTATTACGAGCCGGGAGACCCAGTACTTC. This gives the protein CASSITSRETQYF. The gene calls are TRBV19 and TRBJ2-5, with D unclear. Germline CDR1 reads LNHDA; CDR2 reads SQIVND (reference sequence). The V end lost 3 bases, the J end lost 5 bases, and 10 bases lay between the germline ends. CDR3 length: 13 amino acids. The full variable domain, with the rest looked up from reference TRBV19 and TRBJ2-5, is DGGITQSPKYLFRKEGQNVTLSCEQNLNHDAMYWYRQDPGQGLRLIYYSQIVNDFQKGDIAEGYSVSREKKESFPLTVTSAQKNPTAFYLCASSITSRETQYFGPGTRLLVL.

The chain couples TRBV15 to TRBJ1-1; D unclear. This CDR3 comprises 13 residues. Germline values: CDR1 LNHNV, CDR2 YYDKDF (reference sequence). V was clipped by 3 bases and J by 8 bases, with 13 bases between them. Here the CDR3 reads CATSRPSKEEAFF. The CDR3 region has the DNA TGTGCCACCAGCAGGCCAAGCAAGGAAGAAGCTTTCTTT.

This chain joins TRBV6-1 and TRBJ1-6, with a possible D match to TRBD1 (6 bases). V was trimmed by 2 bases and J by 10 bases, leaving 15 bases between them. Germline V gives CDR1 MNHNS, CDR2 SASEGT. The CDR3 spans 15 residues. CDR3 protein: CASSEPGRGLSPLHF. CDR3 DNA sequence: TGTGCCAGCAGTGAACCTGGCAGGGGATTGTCACCCCTCCACTTT.

The rearrangement links TRBV5-1 to TRBJ2-5; 7 bases map to TRBD2. Germline lookup yields CDR1 SGHRS and CDR2 YFSETQ. Trimming took 0 bases from V and 4 from J; bases not matched to a gene: 9. The CDR3 loop spans 16 amino acids. CDR3 sequence (DNA): TGCGCCAGCAGCTTGGATGCTCAGCCGGGGGGAGAGACCCAGTACTTC. Amino acid sequence: CASSLDAQPGGETQYF.

The CDR3 DNA is TGTGCCAGCAGCTTGATGGTAGGACAGGATACCGGGGAGCTGTTTTTT. This sequence encodes CASSLMVGQDTGELFF. This chain uses TRBV5-4 with TRBJ2-2; TRBD1 aligns across 7 bases. The CDR3 extends over 16 amino acids. Germline CDR1 and CDR2: SGHNT and YYREEE (reference sequence). V was pared by 1 base and J by 5 bases, with 8 bases of the junction left unmatched.

This sequence joins TRBV30 and TRBJ1-2, with D maybe TRBD1 (6 bases). Germline V lookup: CDR1 GTSNPN, CDR2 SVGIG (reference sequence). The CDR3 has 15 amino acids. V was trimmed by 2 bases and J by 2 bases, leaving 15 bases between them. In DNA, the CDR3 is TGTGCCTGGAGTCGCTCGGGGGGCCGCAACTATGGCTACACCTTC. Its protein product is CAWSRSGGRNYGYTF.

This sequence joins TRBV13 and TRBJ2-6, with D uncertain. The CDR3 is 16 residues long. In germline, CDR1 is PRHDT, CDR2 FYEKMQ (reference sequence). The V end lost 7 bases, the J end lost 0 bases, and 13 bases lay between the germline ends. DNA for the CDR3: TGTGCCAGCAAAGGGCCCTCCCTCTCTGGGGCCAACGTCCTGACTTTC. Amino acids: CASKGPSLSGANVLTF.

This clone was observed a single time. The CDR3, as DNA: TGTGCCAGCAGTTCGACAGGGACCCCGTACTATGGCTACACCTTC. Amino acid sequence: CASSSTGTPYYGYTF. V is TRBV28 and J is TRBJ1-2, with 7 bases identical to TRBD1. Germline values: CDR1 MDHEN, CDR2 SYDVKM. The CDR3 is 15 amino acids. V dropped 4 bases and J dropped 3; count of bases not matched to a gene: 8.

V is TRBV3-1 (or the pseudogene TRBV3-2) and J is TRBJ1-6; 7 bases are shared with TRBD1. The V gene end was trimmed by 4 bases and the J gene end by 7 bases; junction bases not matched to a gene: 7. There are 15 residues in the CDR3. Germline loops: CDR1 LGHDT, CDR2 YNNKEL (reference sequence). The CDR3: CASSRGGGLNSPLHF. The CDR3 DNA reads as TGTGCCAGCAGCCGAGGAGGGGGCTTAAATTCACCCCTCCACTTT.

For the CDR3, the DNA is TGTGCCTGGAACATCGGGGGCAATCAGCCCCAGCATTTT. Amino acid sequence: CAWNIGGNQPQHF. The rearrangement uses TRBV30 and TRBJ1-5, with D unresolved. The CDR3 is 13 residues long. Trimming cost V 4 bases and J 2 bases, with 9 bases left between them. Germline-derived CDR1 and CDR2 are GTSNPN and SVGIG (reference sequence). Full variable domain (remainder filled in from reference TRBV30 and TRBJ1-5): SQTIHQWPATLVQPVGSPLSLECTVEGTSNPNLYWYRQAAGRGLQLLFYSVGIGQISSEVPQNLSASRPQDRQFILSSKKLLLSDSGFYLCAWNIGGNQPQHFGDGTRLSIL.

The chain has TRBV20-1 and TRBJ2-5; 12 bases are a match to TRBD2. CDR3 length: 15 amino acids. Germline loops: CDR1 DFQATT, CDR2 SNEGSKA (reference sequence). The V gene end was trimmed by 3 bases and the J gene end by 5 bases; junction bases not matched to a gene: 7. The DNA of the CDR3 is TGCAGTGCTAGTCCTAGCGGGGGGGCTTGGGAGACCCAGTACTTC. Protein: CSASPSGGAWETQYF.

This clone was counted a few times. The chain recombines TRBV12-5 with TRBJ2-1, with D possibly being TRBD1 or TRBD2 (5 bases each). V lost 1 base and J 3 bases, leaving 19 bases between the germline ends. The CDR3 is 18 amino acids. Germline loops: CDR1 LGHNT, CDR2 FRNRAP. Here the CDR3 reads CASGLGVDGTVNYNEQFF. The CDR3 DNA reads as TGTGCTAGTGGTTTGGGGGTTGATGGGACGGTAAACTACAATGAGCAGTTCTTC.

The chain uses TRBV5-5 and TRBJ2-5; 7 bases are shared with TRBD1. The germline V gene has CDR1 SGHKS and CDR2 YYEKEE (reference sequence). J was trimmed by 4 bases and V by 0 bases; bases with no gene match: 12. The CDR3 has 17 amino acids. CDR3 nucleotide sequence: TGTGCCAGCAGCTTGGCCCTACAGGGGCCTGCGACAGAGACCCAGTACTTC. Translation gives CASSLALQGPATETQYF.